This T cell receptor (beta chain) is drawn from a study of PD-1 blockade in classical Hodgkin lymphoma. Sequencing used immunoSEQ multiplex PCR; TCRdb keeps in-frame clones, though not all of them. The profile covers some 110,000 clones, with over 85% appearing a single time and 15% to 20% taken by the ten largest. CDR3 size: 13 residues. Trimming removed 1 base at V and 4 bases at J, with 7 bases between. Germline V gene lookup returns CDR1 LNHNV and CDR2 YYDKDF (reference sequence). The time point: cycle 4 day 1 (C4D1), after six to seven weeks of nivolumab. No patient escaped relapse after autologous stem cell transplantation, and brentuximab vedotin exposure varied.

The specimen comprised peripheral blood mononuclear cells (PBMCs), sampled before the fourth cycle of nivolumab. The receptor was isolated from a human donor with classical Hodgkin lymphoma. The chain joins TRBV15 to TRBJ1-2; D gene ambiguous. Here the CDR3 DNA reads TGTGCCACCAGCAGAGGGGAAAGCTATGGCTACACCTTC. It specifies CATSRGESYGYTF.